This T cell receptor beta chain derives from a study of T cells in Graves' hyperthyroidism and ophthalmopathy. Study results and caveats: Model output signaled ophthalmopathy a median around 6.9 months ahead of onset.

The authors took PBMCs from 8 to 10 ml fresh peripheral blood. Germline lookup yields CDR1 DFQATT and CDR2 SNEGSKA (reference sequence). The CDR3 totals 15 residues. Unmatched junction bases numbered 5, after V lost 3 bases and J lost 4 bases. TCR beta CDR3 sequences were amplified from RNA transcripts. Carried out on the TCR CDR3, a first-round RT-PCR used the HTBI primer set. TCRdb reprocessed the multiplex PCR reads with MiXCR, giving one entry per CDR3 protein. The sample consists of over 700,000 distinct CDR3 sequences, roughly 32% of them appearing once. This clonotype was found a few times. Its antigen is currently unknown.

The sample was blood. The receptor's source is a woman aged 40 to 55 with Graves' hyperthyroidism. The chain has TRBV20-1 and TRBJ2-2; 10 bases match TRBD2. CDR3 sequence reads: CSARLSGRLTGELFF. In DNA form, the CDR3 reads TGCAGTGCTAGGCTTAGCGGGAGGCTCACCGGGGAGCTGTTTTTT.